This TCR beta chain was profiled in a study of blood T cell repertoires in COVID-19. Background on the study: The origin of the acute and convalescent COVID-19 samples was the United States, Italy and Spain.

CDR1 and CDR2 (germline): LGHNA, YNFKEQ. V lost 1 base, J lost 8 bases, and 6 bases stayed unmatched. This CDR3 has 14 amino acids. The authors' processing: Estimates of nucleated cell counts were drawn from the amplification of reference gene primers. Repertoires were generated with immunoSEQ multiplex PCR, while TCRdb's copy carries only in-frame clones and drops some. From that table come the V and J calls and clone size; the DNA was used to work out D and trimming. The sample includes approximately 72,000 clones, approximately 91% seen only once; the top ten take roughly 29%. This clone appeared a few times.

Material for sequencing was peripheral blood. The sequence derives from a man aged 45-60 years with acute or convalescent COVID-19. This chain connects TRBV4-2 to TRBJ1-2, with 8 bases fitting TRBD1. CDR3 sequence: CASSQVDRGEGYTF. The DNA for the CDR3 is TGTGCCAGCAGCCAAGTAGACAGGGGAGAGGGCTACACCTTC.